The 17 T cell receptor beta chains below were found in one sample sequenced in a study of T cell repertoires in cytomegalovirus infection. Antigen specificity for these receptors is unknown. TCRdb itself ran the reads through MiXCR, one entry per CDR3 protein. This table has about 830,000 distinct CDR3 sequences, 32% appearing once. Sequencing was performed on cultured CD8+ T cells from PBMCs, taken from culture after CMV antigen stimulation. Source of these receptors: a human donor in good health (CMV status not recorded). Some clones in this sample may be carry-over from other donors' samples.

This chain connects TRBV6-1 to TRBJ1-2; a possible D gene is TRBD1 (5 bases). The germline V gene encodes CDR1 MNHNS and CDR2 SASEGT. V shed 5 bases and J shed 2 bases, with 12 bases lying between them. CDR3 size: 14 residues. CDR3: CASSSGKVNYGYTF. The CDR3 nucleotides read TGTGCCAGCAGTTCAGGGAAGGTGAACTATGGCTACACCTTC.

Comments on this clonotype: A much larger clone lies one base from this, so it may be a read error. The chain uses TRBV7-9 and TRBJ2-7; perhaps TRBD1 as D (5 bases). The CDR3 is 13 residues long. V shed 5 bases and J shed 1 base, with 9 bases lying between them. Germline V lookup: CDR1 SEHNR, CDR2 FQNEAQ (reference sequence). CDR3 sequence (DNA): TGTGCCAGCAGCGCGACAGTTTCCTACGAGCAGTACTTC. It translates to CASSATVSYEQYF.

The chain couples TRBV11-3 to TRBJ1-2; possibly TRBD1 for D (5 bases). This CDR3 spans 16 amino acids. Germline V gene data show CDR1 as SGHNT and CDR2 as YENEEA. Trimming stripped 0 bases from V and 4 bases from J, with 15 bases between. The CDR3 here is CASSLDKRGALYGYTF. Here the CDR3 DNA reads TGTGCCAGCAGCTTAGATAAAAGAGGGGCCCTCTATGGCTACACCTTC. The full variable domain, with the rest looked up from reference TRBV11-3 and TRBJ1-2, is EAGVVQSPRYKIIEKKQPVAFWCNPISGHNTLYWYLQNLGQGPELLIRYENEEAVDDSQLPKDRFSAERLKGVDSTLKIQPAELGDSAVYLCASSLDKRGALYGYTFGSGTRLTVV.

V is TRBV6-1 and J is TRBJ2-2, with D possibly being TRBD1 or TRBD2 (5 bases each). The CDR3 covers 16 residues. With 0 bases removed from V and 2 bases from J, the gap between germline ends came to 10 bases. Germline V gene lookup returns CDR1 MNHNS and CDR2 SASEGT. CDR3 DNA sequence: TGTGCCAGCAGTGAAGCAATCGGGGCTAACACCGGGGAGCTGTTTTTT. This codes for CASSEAIGANTGELFF.

The V gene is TRBV28, the J gene TRBJ1-6; D is unclear. This CDR3 comprises 15 residues. The V end was cut by 3 bases, the J end by 10 bases, with 16 bases between. Germline values: CDR1 MDHEN, CDR2 SYDVKM. The CDR3 loop is CASSLVLGGSSPLHF. The CDR3 DNA follows: TGTGCCAGCAGTTTGGTACTTGGAGGGAGCTCACCCCTCCACTTT. The whole variable domain, remainder taken from reference TRBV28 and TRBJ1-6, is DVKVTQSSRYLVKRTGEKVFLECVQDMDHENMFWYRQDPGLGLRLIYFSYDVKMKEKGDIPEGYSVSREKKERFSLILESASTNQTSMYLCASSLVLGGSSPLHFGNGTRLTVT.

This clonotype was seen many times. This chain connects TRBV4-3 to TRBJ2-5; 8 bases match TRBD1. V lost 1 base to trimming and J lost 5 bases; unmatched junction nucleotides: 6. Germline V gene lookup returns CDR1 LGHNA and CDR2 YSLEER. The CDR3 extends over 15 amino acids. The CDR3 DNA reads as TGCGCCAGCAGCCAAGGATCAGGGGGCGAGGAGACCCAGTACTTC. Translating it yields CASSQGSGGEETQYF.

This clonotype has a count of ten or more. The chain joins TRBV11-1 to TRBJ2-3; no clear D gene. The V gene lost 2 bases and the J gene lost 6 bases, with 12 bases spanning the gap. Germline V gene sequence: CDR1 SGHAT, CDR2 FQDESV (reference sequence). The CDR3 spans 14 residues. The CDR3 sequence is CASSLRFGLDTQYF. CDR3 sequence (DNA): TGTGCCAGCAGCTTAAGATTTGGTTTGGATACGCAGTATTTT.

This clonotype was picked up a small number of times. The rearrangement joins TRBV7-9 to TRBJ1-5; D is ambiguous. Germline CDR1 reads SEHNR; CDR2 reads FQNEAQ (reference sequence). V was shortened by 1 base and J by 6 bases, with 10 bases between the two germline ends. CDR3 length: 14 residues. The CDR3 nucleotides are TGTGCCAGCAGCTTAGGGGTGATCAGTCAGCCCCAGCATTTT. This encodes CASSLGVISQPQHF.

The sample holds many counts of this clonotype. The chain recombines TRBV19 with TRBJ1-1, with no clear D. The CDR3 runs to 14 residues. Trimming took off 4 bases at V and 4 bases at J, with 13 bases between the two ends. Germline CDR1 is LNHDA and CDR2 is SQIVND (reference sequence). The CDR3 DNA follows: TGTGCCAGTAGTAAGGAGGCGGTGAGCACTGAAGCTTTCTTT. It is translated as CASSKEAVSTEAFF. Full variable domain (outside the CDR3, taken from reference TRBV19 and TRBJ1-1): DGGITQSPKYLFRKEGQNVTLSCEQNLNHDAMYWYRQDPGQGLRLIYYSQIVNDFQKGDIAEGYSVSREKKESFPLTVTSAQKNPTAFYLCASSKEAVSTEAFFGQGTRLTVV.

This clonotype has a handful of counts. This chain connects TRBV27 to TRBJ1-1, with 10 bases fitting TRBD1. The germline gives CDR1 MNHEY, CDR2 SMNVEV (reference sequence). The CDR3 covers 20 residues. Germline trimming cut 3 bases from V and 3 bases from J; bases unmatched to any gene: 19. The CDR3 sequence is CASSFRDRGRNPTRDTEAFF. CDR3 DNA sequence: TGTGCCAGCAGTTTCCGTGACAGGGGGCGCAACCCCACCCGGGACACTGAAGCTTTCTTT.

The chain combines TRBV12-3 or TRBV12-4 with TRBJ1-1, with D hard to call. This CDR3 has 13 amino acids. V shed 7 bases and J shed 4 bases, with 13 bases lying between them. In nucleotides, the CDR3 is TGTGCCAGCACCATATGGGGAAGCACTGAAGCTTTCTTT. Its translation: CASTIWGSTEAFF.

The chain couples TRBV7-9 to TRBJ1-4; the D gene is possibly TRBD1 (6 bases). Trimming took off 5 bases at V and 8 bases at J, with 21 bases between the two ends. This CDR3 contains 16 residues. Germline V gene sequence: CDR1 SEHNR, CDR2 FQNEAQ (reference sequence). CDR3 nucleotides: TGTGCCAGCAGCCCGCGCCCACAGGGTACCAGAGAAAAACTGTTTTTT. It encodes CASSPRPQGTREKLFF. The variable domain in full, with the rest retrieved from reference TRBV7-9 and TRBJ1-4, is DTGVSQNPRHKITKRGQNVTFRCDPISEHNRLYWYRQTLGQGPEFLTYFQNEAQLEKSRLLSDRFSAERPKGSFSTLEIQRTEQGDSAMYLCASSPRPQGTREKLFFGSGTQLSVL.

This clonotype was detected only a few times. This chain joins TRBV2 and TRBJ1-2; D remains unclear. Trimming pared 2 bases from V and 4 bases from J, leaving 11 bases between. Germline V gene sequence: CDR1 SNHLY, CDR2 FYNNEI. The CDR3 sequence is 14 residues long. CDR3 in amino acids: CASSEKGLGYGYTF. The CDR3 DNA follows: TGTGCCAGCAGTGAAAAGGGCCTGGGCTATGGCTACACCTTC.

This clonotype showed up just a few times. This chain connects TRBV6-5 to TRBJ1-5; D unresolved. V lost 7 bases and J 4 bases, leaving 11 bases between the germline ends. The CDR3 is 13 amino acids. Germline-derived CDR1 and CDR2 are MNHEY and SVGAGI. CDR3: CASTVYPNQPQHF. The DNA for the CDR3 is TGTGCCAGCACCGTTTACCCGAATCAGCCCCAGCATTTT.

This sequence joins TRBV11-1 and TRBJ1-1, with no clear D. Germline-derived CDR1 and CDR2 are SGHAT and FQDESV (reference sequence). This CDR3 comprises 17 residues. Trimming pared 2 bases from V and 1 base from J, leaving 17 bases between. The CDR3 loop is CASSLRPWGGANTEAFF. CDR3 in DNA: TGTGCCAGCAGCTTACGGCCCTGGGGAGGTGCGAACACTGAAGCTTTCTTT.

The chain recombines TRBV6-1 with TRBJ1-5; 7 bases are a match to TRBD1. The germline V gene encodes CDR1 MNHNS and CDR2 SASEGT. V shed 3 bases, J shed 1 base, and the junction held 6 bases outside the gene matches. This CDR3 is 16 amino acids long. The CDR3 bases are TGTGCCAGCAGTGATCAGGGGGTTTGGAGCAATCAGCCCCAGCATTTT. Protein product: CASSDQGVWSNQPQHF.

This chain joins TRBV2 and TRBJ2-1, with D unclear. This CDR3 contains 13 residues. Germline V gives CDR1 SNHLY, CDR2 FYNNEI. Deletions cut 5 bases from V and 10 bases from J, with 15 bases between. CDR3 region: CASSPRLGWEQFF. The CDR3 DNA is TGTGCCAGCAGTCCTAGGTTGGGCTGGGAGCAGTTCTTC.